This TCR beta chain emerged from a study of PD-1 blockade in mismatch repair-deficient tumors. Produced via immunoSEQ multiplex PCR; TCRdb's table is partial and in-frame only. The sample has more than 30,000 clones; 85% are singletons. Sequences were derived from peripheral blood, sampled less than 95 weeks after starting pembrolizumab. The receptor was isolated from an adult with mismatch repair-deficient cancer.

In DNA, the CDR3 is TGTGCCAGTAGTATAGGGCTAGCAGAGACCCAGTACTTC. This encodes CASSIGLAETQYF. This chain connects TRBV19 to TRBJ2-5, with D maybe TRBD2 (5 bases). The V gene's germline CDR1 is LNHDA and CDR2 SQIVND (reference sequence). V dropped 1 base and J dropped 4 bases, with 7 bases sitting between them. This CDR3 contains 13 residues.